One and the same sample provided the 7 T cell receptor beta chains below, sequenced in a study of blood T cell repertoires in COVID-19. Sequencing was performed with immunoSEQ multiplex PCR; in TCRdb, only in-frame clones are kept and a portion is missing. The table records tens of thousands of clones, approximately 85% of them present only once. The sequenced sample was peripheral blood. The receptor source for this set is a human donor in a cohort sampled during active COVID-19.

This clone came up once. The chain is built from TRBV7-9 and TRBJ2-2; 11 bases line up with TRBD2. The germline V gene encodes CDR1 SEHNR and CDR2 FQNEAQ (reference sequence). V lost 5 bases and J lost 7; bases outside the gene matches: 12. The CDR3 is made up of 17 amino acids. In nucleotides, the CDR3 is TGTGCCAGCAGCCCACTAGTCCTTGGGACTAGCGGCGGGGAGCTGTTTTTT. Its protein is CASSPLVLGTSGGELFF.

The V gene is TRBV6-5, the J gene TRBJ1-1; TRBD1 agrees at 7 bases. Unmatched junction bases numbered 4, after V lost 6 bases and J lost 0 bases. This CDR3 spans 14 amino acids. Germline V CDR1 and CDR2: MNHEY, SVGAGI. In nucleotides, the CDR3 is TGTGCCAGCAGCCCCGGGACAGTGAACACTGAAGCTTTCTTT. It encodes CASSPGTVNTEAFF.

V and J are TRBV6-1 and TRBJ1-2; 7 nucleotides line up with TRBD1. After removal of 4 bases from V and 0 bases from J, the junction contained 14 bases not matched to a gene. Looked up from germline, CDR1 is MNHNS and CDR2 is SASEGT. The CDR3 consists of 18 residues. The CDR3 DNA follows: TGTGCCAGCAGTGGAGCCGCCGGGACAGCGTCAGCTAACTATGGCTACACCTTC. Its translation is CASSGAAGTASANYGYTF.

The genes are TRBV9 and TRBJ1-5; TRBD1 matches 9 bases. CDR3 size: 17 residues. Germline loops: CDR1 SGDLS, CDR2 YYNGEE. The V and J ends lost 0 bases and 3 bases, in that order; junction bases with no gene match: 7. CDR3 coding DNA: TGTGCCAGCAGCGTAGGACCGGGACAGGGACTCAATCAGCCCCAGCATTTT. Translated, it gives CASSVGPGQGLNQPQHF.

The CDR3 sequence is CAISVTSGEGTDTQYF. CDR3 DNA: TGTGCCATCAGTGTTACGAGCGGAGAGGGCACAGATACGCAGTATTTT. The chain links TRBV10-3 to TRBJ2-3; possibly TRBD2 for D (5 bases). Trimming removed 4 bases from V and 1 base from J, with 15 bases in between. This CDR3 is 16 amino acids long. Germline loops: CDR1 ENHRY, CDR2 SYGVKD.

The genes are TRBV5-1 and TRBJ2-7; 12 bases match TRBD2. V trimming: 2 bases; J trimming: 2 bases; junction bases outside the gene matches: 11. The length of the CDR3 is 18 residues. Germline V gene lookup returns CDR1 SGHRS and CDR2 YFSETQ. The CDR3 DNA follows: TGCGCCAGCAGCTTCGCTGGACTAGCGGGAAAGACTACCTACGAGCAGTACTTC. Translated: CASSFAGLAGKTTYEQYF.

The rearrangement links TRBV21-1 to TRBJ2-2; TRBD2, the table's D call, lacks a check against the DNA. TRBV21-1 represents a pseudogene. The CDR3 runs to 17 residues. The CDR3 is CASSPRTSGTYTGELFF. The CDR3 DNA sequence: TGTGCCAGCAGCCCGCGGACTAGCGGGACCTACACCGGGGAGCTGTTTTTT.